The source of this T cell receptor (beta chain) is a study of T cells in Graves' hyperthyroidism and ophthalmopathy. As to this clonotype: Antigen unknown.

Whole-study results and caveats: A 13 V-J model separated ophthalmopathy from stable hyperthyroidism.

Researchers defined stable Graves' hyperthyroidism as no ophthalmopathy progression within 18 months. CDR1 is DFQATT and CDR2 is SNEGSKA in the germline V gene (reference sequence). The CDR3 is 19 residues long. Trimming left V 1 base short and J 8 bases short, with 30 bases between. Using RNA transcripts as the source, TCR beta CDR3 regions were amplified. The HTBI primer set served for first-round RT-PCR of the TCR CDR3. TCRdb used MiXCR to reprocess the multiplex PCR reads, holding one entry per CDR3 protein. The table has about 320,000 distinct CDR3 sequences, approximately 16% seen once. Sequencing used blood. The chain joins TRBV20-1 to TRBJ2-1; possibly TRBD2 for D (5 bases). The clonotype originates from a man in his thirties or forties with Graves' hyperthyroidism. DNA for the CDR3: TGCAGTGCTAGAGCCCCCCGACCAGCGAGAGGGAGTAGCATGGATGAGCAGTTCTTC. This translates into CSARAPRPARGSSMDEQFF.